The source of this T cell receptor beta chain is a study of blood T cell repertoires in COVID-19. In the study overall: The United States, Italy and Spain provided the acute and convalescent COVID-19 samples. T cells, B-cell-depleted T cells, or PBMCs provided the cDNA or gDNA that served as material.

In germline, CDR1 is SSHAT, CDR2 FNYEAQ (reference sequence). This CDR3 spans 17 amino acids. On this clone itself: Compared with germline, one end of the junction differs, possibly owing to a read error.

The data were produced by immunoSEQ multiplex PCR, yet TCRdb's version contains in-frame clones alone and is incomplete. The data contain about 62,000 clones, over 75% of them singletons. Sequencing input: peripheral blood. The origin of this receptor is a man in his sixties with acute or convalescent COVID-19. This chain links TRBV7-7 with TRBJ2-6, with D perhaps matching TRBD2 (5 bases). In DNA, the CDR3 is TGTGCTAGCAGCTTAGCGCCGGTGGGCCCTGGGGCCAACGTCCTGACTTTC. This sequence encodes CASSLAPVGPGANVLTF.